The TCR beta chain described here comes from a study of blood T cell repertoires in COVID-19. The wider study: The United States, Italy and Spain were the sources of the acute and convalescent COVID-19 samples. Nucleic acid was either cDNA or gDNA, and it came from T cells, B-cell-depleted T cells, or PBMCs.

Authors' data handling: Estimation of nucleated cell counts relied on the amplification of reference gene primers. Data came from immunoSEQ multiplex PCR; TCRdb stores just in-frame clones and leaves some out. From that table come the V and J calls and clone size; the DNA was used to work out D and trimming. This sample has around 140,000 clones; roughly 83% occur once, and the top ten carry under 1.5%. Germline CDR1 reads SGHDT; CDR2 reads YYEEEE. With 5 bases clipped from V and 0 bases from J, the junction kept 8 bases outside the gene matches. The CDR3 spans 18 residues. What was sequenced was peripheral blood. This TCR derives from a man in his fifties or sixties with acute or convalescent COVID-19. The chain has TRBV5-6 and TRBJ2-2; 12 bases align to TRBD1. CDR3 amino acids: CASRTGTGGFANTGELFF. Here the CDR3 DNA reads TGTGCCAGCAGAACCGGGACAGGGGGCTTCGCGAACACCGGGGAGCTGTTTTTT.